Below, one T cell receptor beta chain is given with its context. Here immunoSEQ multiplex PCR was the method, and the copy in TCRdb shows in-frame clones only, minus some. Here the sample spans tens of thousands of clones, approximately 70% being singletons. This entry belongs to a study of blood T cell repertoires in COVID-19. V gave up 4 bases and J gave up 1 base, with 16 bases separating them. The CDR3 is 15 residues long. Germline V gives CDR1 GTSNPN, CDR2 SVGIG (reference sequence). The sequenced material came from peripheral blood. The chain carries TRBV30 and TRBJ1-1, with D possibly TRBD1 on 5 matching bases. The sequence came from a man at least 80 years old with acute or convalescent COVID-19. CDR3 DNA: TGTGCCTGGACCAGGGCCCGAATTAGGAACACTGAAGCTTTCTTT. Its protein product is CAWTRARIRNTEAFF.